The rows below give T cell receptor beta chains drawn from one sample of a study of blood T cell repertoires in COVID-19. Sequencing was performed with immunoSEQ multiplex PCR; in TCRdb, only in-frame clones are kept and a portion is missing. The data contain about 260,000 clones, approximately 87% of them singletons. The sample consisted of peripheral blood. The origin of the receptors is a man in his sixties who had recovered from COVID-19. Both conserved end residues are part of each CDR3. D genes are given only for firm matches. Size values are once, few and many counts, or a class for expanded clones, and some rows have none.

TRBJ2-6	-	TRBV18	TRBD1	TGTGCCAGCTCACTGAGACAGGGTCCCCTCGGGGCCAACGTCCTGACTTTC	CASSLRQGPLGANVLTF
TRBJ2-7	-	TRBV6-5	-	TGTGCCAGCAGTTACCGGGACTCAAGCTCCTACGAGCAGTACTTC	CASSYRDSSSYEQYF
TRBJ2-3	-	TRBV11-2	TRBD2	TGTGCCACCGGGACTAGCGGAACAGATACGCAGTATTTT	CATGTSGTDTQYF
TRBJ2-1	-	TRBV6-5	TRBD1	TGTGCCAGCAGTTACCGGGACAGCTATTCCTACAATGAGCAGTTCTTC	CASSYRDSYSYNEQFF
TRBJ2-3	-	TRBV9	-	TGTGCCAGCAGCGTAGGCGCGGGGACCACAGATACGCAGTATTTT	CASSVGAGTTDTQYF
TRBJ1-1	-	TRBV28	-	TGTGCCAGCAGTTTTAATAGGGGGAGACCGATTCCTGGGGCTTTCTTT	CASSFNRGRPIPGAFF
TRBJ2-7	-	TRBV2	TRBD2	TGTGCCAGCAGTGACGGGCGGGAGATTGACGAGCAGTACTTC	CASSDGREIDEQYF
TRBJ2-3	-	TRBV7-9	TRBD2	TGTGCCAGCAGCTTCCGGGGGGGCCGTCGTACGCAGTATTTT	CASSFRGGRRTQYF
TRBJ1-1	-	TRBV28	-	TGTGCCAGCAGTCTCCCGGGAGTGAACACTGAAGCTTTCTTT	CASSLPGVNTEAFF
TRBJ2-1	-	TRBV7-6	-	TGTGCCAGCAGCTTAGAGCGTGGAGGACGCTCCTACAATGAGCAGTTCTTC	CASSLERGGRSYNEQFF
TRBJ2-5	-	TRBV7-2	-	TGTGCCAGCAGCTTAGGTCGACAGGTAGAGACCCAGTACTTC	CASSLGRQVETQYF
TRBJ2-1	-	TRBV5-1	TRBD2	TGCGCCAGCAGCGACCCGGGACTAGGTCACAATGAGCAGTTCTTC	CASSDPGLGHNEQFF
TRBJ2-5	-	TRBV19	-	TGTGCCAGTAGTATCCTCAGGGGGACCCAGTACTTC	CASSILRGTQYF
TRBJ2-3	-	TRBV30	TRBD2	TGTGCCTGGGCTAAGCGGGGCAACACAGATACGCAGTATTTT	CAWAKRGNTDTQYF
TRBJ1-2	few	TRBV13	TRBD1	TGTGCCAGCAGCCGACAGGGTCAGGGGAACTATGGCTACACCTTC	CASSRQGQGNYGYTF
TRBJ2-7	-	TRBV4-1	TRBD2	TGCGCCAGCAGCCAAGATTCGGCCCAGCGGGGAGGGCAGTACTTC	CASSQDSAQRGGQYF
TRBJ2-1	-	TRBV25-1	-	TGTGCCAGCAGTCGACTAGACTACAATGAGCAGTTCTTC	CASSRLDYNEQFF
TRBJ2-2	-	TRBV5-1	TRBD2	TGCGCCAGCAGCCCCTTTAGCGGGGGGGCCGCCGGGGAGCTGTTTTTT	CASSPFSGGAAGELFF
TRBJ2-3	-	TRBV5-5	-	TGTGCCAGCAGCTTGGATGTGGGCCCCAGCACAGATACGCAGTATTTT	CASSLDVGPSTDTQYF
TRBJ1-4	-	TRBV19	-	TGTGCCAGTAGTCTATTGGACAGTCGGTATGAAAAACTGTTTTTT	CASSLLDSRYEKLFF
TRBJ2-1	-	TRBV7-8	-	TGTGCCAGCAGCTTAGCGGTTCTAGTGATGGATGAGCAGTTCTTC	CASSLAVLVMDEQFF
TRBJ2-1	-	TRBV6-4	-	TGTGCCAGCAGTGTCTGGGGCTCGAGGGAGCAGTTCTTC	CASSVWGSREQFF
TRBJ2-3	-	TRBV5-4	-	TGTGCCAGCAGCTTGGTCGGAGATACGCAGTATTTT	CASSLVGDTQYF
TRBJ2-5	-	TRBV10-2	TRBD2	TGCGCCAGCAGTGAAAGGGACTATCAAGAGACCCAGTACTTC	CASSERDYQETQYF
TRBJ2-7	once	TRBV27	TRBD1	TGTGCCAGCCGCGTTAGGGGGGACAGGGGGACTGGAGAGCAGTACTTC	CASRVRGDRGTGEQYF
TRBJ1-1	-	TRBV5-1	TRBD1	TGCGCCAGCAGGATAGGGACAGGGGGCCAGAACACTGAAGCTTTCTTT	CASRIGTGGQNTEAFF
TRBJ2-4	-	TRBV30	TRBD1	TGTGCCTGGACCGAACAGGGGCGAAACATTCAGTACTTC	CAWTEQGRNIQYF
TRBJ1-1	few	TRBV12-5	-	TGTGCTAGTGGTTCGGGAACTGAAGCTTTCTTT	CASGSGTEAFF
TRBJ2-7	-	TRBV15	TRBD2	TGTGCCACCAGCAGAGATCCCGGCGCACGGGGGGGCAACGAGCAGTACTTC	CATSRDPGARGGNEQYF
TRBJ2-2	-	TRBV18	TRBD2	TGTGCCAGCTCACCCCTACTAGCGGTGAACACCGGGGAGCTGTTTTTT	CASSPLLAVNTGELFF
TRBJ2-7	-	TRBV3-1/TRBV3-2	-	TGTGCCAGCAGCCCTTGGACAGCAACCTACGAGCAGTACTTC	CASSPWTATYEQYF
TRBJ2-7	-	TRBV5-5	TRBD2	TGTGCCAGCAGCTGGGGGGGACGGGTCTACGGCTGGGAGCAGTACTTC	CASSWGGRVYGWEQYF